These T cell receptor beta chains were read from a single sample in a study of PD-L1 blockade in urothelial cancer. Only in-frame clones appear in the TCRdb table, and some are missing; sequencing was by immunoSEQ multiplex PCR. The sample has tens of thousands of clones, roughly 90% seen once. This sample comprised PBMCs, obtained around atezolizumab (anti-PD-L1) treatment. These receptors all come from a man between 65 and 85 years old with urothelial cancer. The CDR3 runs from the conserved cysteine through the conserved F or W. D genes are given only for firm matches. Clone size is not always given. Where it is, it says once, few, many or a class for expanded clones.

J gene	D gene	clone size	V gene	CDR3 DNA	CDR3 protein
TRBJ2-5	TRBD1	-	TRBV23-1	TGCGCCAGCAGTCAAAAAACACGGACAGGACCAGCCCAAGAGACCCAGTACTTC	CASSQKTRTGPAQETQYF
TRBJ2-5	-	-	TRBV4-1	TGCGCCAGCAGCCAAAGGGGGGGACCAACCCAAGAGACCCAGTACTTC	CASSQRGGPTQETQYF
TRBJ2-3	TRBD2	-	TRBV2	TGTGCCAGCAGGGCCTGGACTAGCGGACGCACAGATACGCAGTATTTT	CASRAWTSGRTDTQYF
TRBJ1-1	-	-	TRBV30	TGTGCCTGGAGAACGCGCTTGAACACTGAAGCTTTCTTT	CAWRTRLNTEAFF
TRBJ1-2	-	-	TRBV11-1	TGTGCCAGCAGCCCCGCTGGAACACAAAGACAGGGCTACACCTTC	CASSPAGTQRQGYTF
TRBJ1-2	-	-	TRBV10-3	TGTGCCATCAGTGAGTCCGGGCAGGGTAATGGCTACACCTTC	CAISESGQGNGYTF
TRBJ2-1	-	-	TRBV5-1	TGCGCCAGCAGCCCGGACCCAGGGAATTGGGATGAGCAGTTCTTC	CASSPDPGNWDEQFF
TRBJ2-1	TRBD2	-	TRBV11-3	TGTGCCAGGAGGCGGGAGATTGAGCAGTTCTTC	CARRREIEQFF
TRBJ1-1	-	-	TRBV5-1	TGCGCCAGCTCTCCCGGGGGAATCGACACTGAAGCTTTCTTT	CASSPGGIDTEAFF
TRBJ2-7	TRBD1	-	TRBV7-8	TGTGCCAGCAGCTTAACTACACAGGGGGCTGGGGCCTACGAGCAGTACTTC	CASSLTTQGAGAYEQYF
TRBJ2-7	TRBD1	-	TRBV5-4	TGTGCCAGCAGCCCTAGGGGACAGGGTGGTATCGAGCAGTACTTC	CASSPRGQGGIEQYF
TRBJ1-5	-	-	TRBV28	TGTGCCAGCAGCCCACGGACGGGTTGGGTCAGGGATCAGCCCCAGCATTTT	CASSPRTGWVRDQPQHF
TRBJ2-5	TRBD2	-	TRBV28	TGTGCCAGCACCCCGGGGGGGGCAGAGACCCAGTACTTC	CASTPGGAETQYF
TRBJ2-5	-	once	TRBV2	TGTGCCAGCAGTGAGAACACAGGGATGGGTCAAGAGACCCAGTACTTC	CASSENTGMGQETQYF
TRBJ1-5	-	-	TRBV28	TGTGCCAGCAGATCAGGGTATCAGCCCCAGCATTTT	CASRSGYQPQHF
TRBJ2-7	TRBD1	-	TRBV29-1	TGCAGCGCTGGGACAGGGGTTAACGAGCAGTACTTC	CSAGTGVNEQYF
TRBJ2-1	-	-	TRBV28	TGTGCCAGCGCTGAGGAATACTCCTACAATGAGCAGTTCTTC	CASAEEYSYNEQFF
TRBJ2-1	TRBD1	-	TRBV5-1	TGCGCCAGCACGGACAGGCCCTTTCTAACACATGAGCAGTTCTTC	CASTDRPFLTHEQFF
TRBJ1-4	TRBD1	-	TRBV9	TGTGCCAGCAGCACTACAGGGGCTTCTAATGAAAAACTGTTTTTT	CASSTTGASNEKLFF
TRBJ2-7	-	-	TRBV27	TGTGCCAGCAGTTTACAGGGGGGAATCGAGCAGTACTTC	CASSLQGGIEQYF
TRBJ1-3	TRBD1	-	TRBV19	TGTGCCAGTAGTGGTAACAGGGGAAAGACTGGAAACACCATATATTTT	CASSGNRGKTGNTIYF
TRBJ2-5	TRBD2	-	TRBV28	TGTGCCAGCAGTTTGCGGGAGCAGACCCAGTACTTC	CASSLREQTQYF
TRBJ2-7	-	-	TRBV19	TGTGCCAGTAGTAGGGGTCGTGACAATGGGCAGGGGTACGAGCAGTACTTC	CASSRGRDNGQGYEQYF
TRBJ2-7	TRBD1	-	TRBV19	TGTGCCAGTAGTATTGGACAGGGTGACTACGAGCAGTACTTC	CASSIGQGDYEQYF
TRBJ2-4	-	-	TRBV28	TGTGCCAGCAGCCCCCGAGCCAAAAACATTCAGTACTTC	CASSPRAKNIQYF
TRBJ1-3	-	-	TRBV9	TGTGCCAGCAGCGCTCTAGGGGTGACTGGAAACACCATATATTTT	CASSALGVTGNTIYF
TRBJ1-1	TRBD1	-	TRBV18	TGTGCCAGCTCACCACCGACAGGACAGGGGAACACTGAAGCTTTCTTT	CASSPPTGQGNTEAFF
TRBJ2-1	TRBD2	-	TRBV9	TGTGCCAGCAGCCCAAAACTAGCGGGAGAAGGGAATGAGCAGTTCTTC	CASSPKLAGEGNEQFF
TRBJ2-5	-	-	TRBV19	TGTGCCAGTAGTATAGGTTTACTCGCTAGCCCACAAGAGACCCAGTACTTC	CASSIGLLASPQETQYF
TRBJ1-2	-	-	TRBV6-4	TGTGCCAGCAACTTCCGGACAGATTATTTAGATTATGGCTACACCTTC	CASNFRTDYLDYGYTF
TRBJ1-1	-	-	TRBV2	TGTGCCAGCAGTGTCACGCGGAACACTGAAGCTTTCTTT	CASSVTRNTEAFF
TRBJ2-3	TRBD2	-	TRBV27	TGTGCCAGCAGTTACTCTAGCGGGAGGGCCGCCTGGAAAAGCACAGATACGCAGTATTTT	CASSYSSGRAAWKSTDTQYF
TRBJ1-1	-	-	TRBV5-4	TGTGCCAGCAGCTTCAGTAACACTGAAGCTTTCTTT	CASSFSNTEAFF
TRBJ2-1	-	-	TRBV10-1	TGCGCCAGCAGACTAGGGCAGGGGTACAATGAGCAGTTCTTC	CASRLGQGYNEQFF
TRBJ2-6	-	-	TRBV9	TGTGCCAGCAGCGTAGCCGGCTCTGGGGCCAACGTCCTGACTTTC	CASSVAGSGANVLTF
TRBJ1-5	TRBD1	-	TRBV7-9	TGTGCCAGCGGGACAGAAAGCAATCAGCCCCAGCATTTT	CASGTESNQPQHF
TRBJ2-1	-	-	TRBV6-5	TGTGCCAGCAGGACTAGCTCCTACAATGAGCAGTTCTTC	CASRTSSYNEQFF